This record concerns one T cell receptor beta chain sequence. What it recognizes is unknown. The record originates from a study of T cell responses to AZD1222 COVID-19 vaccine. Study conclusions and caveats: Donors were mostly white British, more females; clonal diversity possibly underestimated.

The data were produced by immunoSEQ multiplex PCR, yet TCRdb's version contains in-frame clones alone and is incomplete. The table shows roughly 96,000 clones, with approximately 87% occurring only once. This sample comprised peripheral blood, obtained 28 days after the second AZD1222 dose. This receptor was obtained from an adult who received the AZD1222 COVID-19 vaccine.

DNA of the CDR3: TGTGCCAGCTCACAGAATAGCAATCAGCCCCAGCATTTT. Its protein product is CASSQNSNQPQHF. J is TRBJ1-5 and V is TRBV6-4; no firm D call. V was cut by 8 bases and J by 0 bases, with 8 bases left in between. CDR1 is MRHNA and CDR2 is SNTAGT in the germline V gene. CDR3 size: 13 residues.